Sequencing of this TCR beta chain was carried out in a study of T cell responses to AZD1222 COVID-19 vaccine. Points from the study as a whole: Just a handful of people given AZD1222 tested seropositive at baseline. Spike-specific TCR repertoires showed rising breadth and depth after two AZD1222 doses. Reports say nearly half of spike-specific TCRs go after unmutated variant regions. Repertoire sampling occurred only after the peak T cell response.

The CDR3 covers 13 residues. The V end was cut by 7 bases, the J end by 1 base, with 9 bases between. Germline values: CDR1 KGHDR, CDR2 SFDVKD. Worth noting for this clone: The target antigen is unknown.

Using immunoSEQ multiplex PCR, the repertoire was profiled, and TCRdb retains in-frame clones only, with some absent. The sample gives 100,000 to 150,000 clones, approximately 91% of which show up once; 1.1% is in the top ten. The chain couples TRBV24-1 to TRBJ1-1, with D possibly TRBD1 on 6 matching bases. The receptor comes from an adult who received the AZD1222 COVID-19 vaccine. Source: peripheral blood, taken 28 days after the second AZD1222 dose. The CDR3 bases are TGTGCCACCAGACAGGGACCGAACACTGAAGCTTTCTTT. Translated: CATRQGPNTEAFF.